This T cell receptor (beta chain) is drawn from a study of blood T cell repertoires in COVID-19. TCRdb's copy holds only in-frame clones and misses some; the assay was immunoSEQ multiplex PCR. The sample records about 480,000 clones, roughly nine tenths being singletons. Trimming at V came to 4 bases and at J to 5 bases, leaving 16 bases not matched to a gene. The CDR3 consists of 17 residues. Germline CDR1 and CDR2: SNHLY and FYNNEI. This clone was seen just once. J is TRBJ2-7 and V is TRBV2, with TRBD2 matching 8 bases. The source material was peripheral blood. This TCR came from a man between 18 and 29 years old with COVID-19, enrolled during active disease. CDR3 in DNA: TGTGCCAGCAGTGGGGTCCTGGGAGGAGCGGGAGAAAACGAGCAGTACTTC. The encoded protein is CASSGVLGGAGENEQYF.